The source of this T cell receptor (beta chain) is a study of response to subunit inactivated influenza vaccine. Using its own MiXCR run on the RT-PCR reads, TCRdb lists one record per CDR3 protein. The sample lists hundreds of thousands of distinct CDR3 sequences; about 25% were seen once. Study findings and constraints: New T cells are recruited in small numbers by each seasonal influenza vaccination, according to the authors' suggestion.

With regard to this clonotype: What it binds is not known.

V was pared by 2 bases and J by 6 bases, with 8 bases between. The CDR3 is 13 amino acids. Germline-derived CDR1 and CDR2 are MNHEY and SVGEGT. The receptor was derived from a man aged 50 or older who received an inactivated influenza vaccine. This sample comprised CD4+ T cells sorted from PBMCs, obtained approximately 5 days after vaccination. This rearrangement joins TRBV6-2 or TRBV6-3 to TRBJ2-1, with a possible D match to TRBD1 (6 bases). The CDR3 DNA is TGTGCCAGCAGTTACGGACAGTTCAATGAGCAGTTCTTC. Translation gives CASSYGQFNEQFF.